A single sample is the source of the 30 T cell receptor beta chains below, sequenced in a study of blood T cell repertoires in COVID-19. The protocol was immunoSEQ multiplex PCR, while the TCRdb copy is restricted to in-frame clones and leaves out a portion. Of tens of thousands of clones in the sample, approximately 86% were seen once. What was sequenced was peripheral blood. The source is a woman in her 70s with active COVID-19.

This clone was counted only a few times. The DNA for the CDR3 is TGTGCCACCGGACAGGGGGCGAAGGATGGCTACACCTTC. Translating gives CATGQGAKDGYTF. The chain couples TRBV5-4 to TRBJ1-2; 11 bases fit TRBD1. Looked up from germline, CDR1 is SGHNT and CDR2 is YYREEE (reference sequence). The CDR3 runs to 13 residues. Trimming removed 9 bases from V and 6 bases from J; junction bases left unmatched: 7.

This chain joins TRBV5-1 and TRBJ2-1; 9 nucleotides match TRBD1. Germline trimming cut 4 bases from V and 9 bases from J; bases unmatched to any gene: 14. Germline CDR1 reads SGHRS; CDR2 reads YFSETQ. The CDR3 loop spans 16 amino acids. The CDR3 is CASSADPRDRAPEQFF. The CDR3 nucleotides are TGCGCCAGCAGCGCCGACCCCCGGGACAGGGCTCCTGAGCAGTTCTTC.

The V call is TRBV5-1, the J call TRBJ1-2, with 7 bases that match TRBD1. The CDR3 has 15 residues. Per germline, CDR1 SGHRS and CDR2 YFSETQ. Trimming at V came to 2 bases and at J to 5 bases, leaving 9 bases not matched to a gene. CDR3 in amino acids: CASSFTPGQNYGYTF. CDR3 coding DNA: TGCGCCAGCAGCTTTACTCCGGGACAGAATTATGGCTACACCTTC.

J is TRBJ2-7 and V is TRBV6-5; D perhaps matches TRBD1 (6 bases). The V end was cut by 0 bases, the J end by 3 bases, with 9 bases between. This CDR3 spans 14 amino acids. Germline loops: CDR1 MNHEY, CDR2 SVGAGI. The CDR3 sequence: CASSYSDRDYEQYF. CDR3 nucleotides: TGTGCCAGCAGTTACTCGGACAGAGACTACGAGCAGTACTTC.

V gene TRBV4-3 combines with J gene TRBJ2-5; unclear D gene. This CDR3 spans 13 amino acids. V was cut by 0 bases and J by 4 bases, with 6 bases left in between. From germline, CDR1 is LGHNA and CDR2 YSLEER. The CDR3 here is CASSQDYLETQYF. The CDR3 DNA reads TGCGCCAGCAGCCAAGATTATTTAGAGACCCAGTACTTC.

The chain couples TRBV7-2 to TRBJ2-1; the match to TRBD2 covers 11 bases. The V and J ends lost 6 bases and 6 bases, in that order; junction bases with no gene match: 7. This CDR3 is 15 amino acids long. Germline CDR1 SGHTA, CDR2 FQGNSA. The CDR3 DNA sequence: TGTGCCAGCAGGTCCGGGACTAGCGGTTCCAATGAGCAGTTCTTC. This codes for CASRSGTSGSNEQFF.

This clone has only one observation. The chain couples TRBV18 to TRBJ2-5; 9 bases fit TRBD1. Germline CDR1 and CDR2: KGHSH and LQKENI. Losses at the gene ends were 8 bases for V and 5 bases for J; bases not matched to a gene: 6. This CDR3 is 13 amino acids long. CDR3 sequence reads: CASTRDRDETQYF. DNA for the CDR3: TGTGCCAGCACTAGGGACAGGGATGAGACCCAGTACTTC.

This clone was detected only a few times. Here the CDR3 reads CASSLGRGRLVGEQFF. The CDR3 coding sequence is TGTGCCAGCAGCTTAGGGAGGGGACGACTAGTCGGTGAGCAGTTCTTC. The genes are TRBV11-1 and TRBJ2-1, with D tentatively TRBD2 (6 bases). The CDR3 totals 16 residues. The germline gives CDR1 SGHAT, CDR2 FQDESV (reference sequence). V dropped 1 base and J dropped 9 bases, with 19 bases sitting between them. Full variable domain (remainder filled in from reference TRBV11-1 and TRBJ2-1): EAEVAQSPRYKITEKSQAVAFWCDPISGHATLYWYRQILGQGPELLVQFQDESVVDDSQLPKDRFSAERLKGVDSTLKIQPAELGDSAMYLCASSLGRGRLVGEQFFGPGTRLTVL.

This chain uses TRBV6-5 with TRBJ1-4; D is uncertain. The germline CDR1 and CDR2 sequences are MNHEY and SVGAGI. V was shortened by 5 bases and J by 0 bases, with 7 bases between the two germline ends. This CDR3 is 14 amino acids long. CDR3 region: CASSSIPTNEKLFF. The CDR3 DNA sequence: TGTGCCAGCAGTAGCATTCCAACTAATGAAAAACTGTTTTTT.

The chain is built from TRBV7-2 and TRBJ2-2; D is uncertain. V gave up 4 bases and J gave up 3 bases, with 6 bases separating them. CDR1 and CDR2 from the germline V gene are SGHTA and FQGNSA. There are 13 residues in the CDR3. CDR3 region: CASSSVHTGELFF. The DNA for the CDR3 is TGTGCCAGCAGCTCTGTCCACACCGGGGAGCTGTTTTTT.

The table lists this clone with a count of one. V and J are TRBV12-3 or TRBV12-4 and TRBJ1-2; unclear D gene. V was cut by 5 bases and J by 6 bases, with 10 bases left in between. This CDR3 contains 12 residues. CDR3 nucleotides: TGTGCCAGCAGTCTGGGAGGGAATGGCTACACCTTC. Protein: CASSLGGNGYTF.

This chain uses TRBV4-2 with TRBJ2-1; D remains ambiguous. Germline CDR1 reads LGHNA; CDR2 reads YNFKEQ. CDR3 length: 15 residues. The V and J ends lost 0 bases and 4 bases respectively, with 10 bases between them. The CDR3 is CASSQDRAGYNEQFF. The CDR3 DNA follows: TGTGCCAGCAGCCAAGATCGCGCCGGGTACAATGAGCAGTTCTTC.

This clone was picked up a small number of times. The chain has TRBV18 and TRBJ2-7, with 8 bases aligning to TRBD2. The CDR3 has 15 amino acids. V shed 2 bases, J shed 0 bases, and the junction held 3 bases outside the gene matches. The germline CDR1 and CDR2 sequences are KGHSH and LQKENI. The CDR3 region is CASSPGGGRSYEQYF. CDR3 in DNA: TGTGCCAGCTCACCAGGCGGGGGGCGCTCCTACGAGCAGTACTTC. Filled out from reference TRBV18 and TRBJ2-7, the complete variable domain reads NAGVMQNPRHLVRRRGQEARLRCSPMKGHSHVYWYRQLPEEGLKFMVYLQKENIIDESGMPKERFSAEFPKEGPSILRIQQVVRGDSAAYFCASSPGGGRSYEQYFGPGTRLTVT.

This chain connects TRBV7-9 to TRBJ2-1, with 11 bases matching TRBD2. CDR3 size: 17 residues. J was trimmed by 5 bases and V by 1 base; bases with no gene match: 7. Germline V gives CDR1 SEHNR, CDR2 FQNEAQ (reference sequence). The CDR3 loop is CASSLGSGGAGDNEQFF. DNA of the CDR3: TGTGCCAGCAGCTTAGGTAGCGGGGGGGCCGGTGACAATGAGCAGTTCTTC. The full variable domain, in which reference TRBV7-9 and TRBJ2-1 provide the parts outside the CDR3, is DTGVSQNPRHKITKRGQNVTFRCDPISEHNRLYWYRQTLGQGPEFLTYFQNEAQLEKSRLLSDRFSAERPKGSFSTLEIQRTEQGDSAMYLCASSLGSGGAGDNEQFFGPGTRLTVL.

The chain uses TRBV6-6 and TRBJ2-7; TRBD1 might be the D (6 bases). Per germline, CDR1 MNHNY and CDR2 SVGAGI (reference sequence). The CDR3 contains 13 residues. V was shortened by 6 bases and J by 0 bases, with 9 bases between the two germline ends. Written as DNA, the CDR3 is TGTGCCAGCAGCCGGGACAACTCCTACGAGCAGTACTTC. Translating it yields CASSRDNSYEQYF.

V gene TRBV5-1 combines with J gene TRBJ2-5; D is unresolved. CDR1 and CDR2 (germline): SGHRS, YFSETQ. V lost 4 bases and J lost 5, with 6 bases in between. The CDR3 extends over 11 amino acids. The CDR3 DNA reads as TGCGCCAGCAGCCTGCAGGAGACCCAGTACTTC. Its protein product is CASSLQETQYF.

This chain connects TRBV10-3 to TRBJ2-7; 7 nucleotides match TRBD1. There are 15 residues in the CDR3. Trimming took 2 bases from V and 3 from J; bases not matched to a gene: 7. From germline, CDR1 is ENHRY and CDR2 SYGVKD. In nucleotides, the CDR3 is TGTGCCATCAGTGAGGGTTCGTACAGGGGCTACGAGCAGTACTTC. This encodes CAISEGSYRGYEQYF.

This chain uses TRBV11-3 with TRBJ1-2; 8 bases are a match to TRBD1. V shed 8 bases and J 8 bases; nucleotides not matched to a gene: 4. CDR3 length equals 11 residues. From germline, CDR1 is SGHNT and CDR2 YENEEA. The CDR3 loop is CASGQGRGYTF. The CDR3 DNA sequence: TGTGCCAGCGGACAGGGCCGGGGCTACACCTTC.

The V call is TRBV4-3, the J call TRBJ2-6; TRBD1 agrees at 7 bases. Unmatched junction bases numbered 6, after V lost 4 bases and J lost 0 bases. The CDR3 is 17 residues long. Germline V gene data show CDR1 as LGHNA and CDR2 as YSLEER. The CDR3 here is CASSRNNRGSGANVLTF. The CDR3 nucleotides read TGCGCCAGCAGCCGGAACAACAGGGGCTCTGGGGCCAACGTCCTGACTTTC.

The chain recombines TRBV5-4 with TRBJ2-1, with D hard to call. The CDR3 has 15 amino acids. The germline V gene has CDR1 SGHNT and CDR2 YYREEE (reference sequence). V was shortened by 0 bases and J by 2 bases, with 9 bases between the two germline ends. The CDR3 spells CASSLAPVAYNEQFF. CDR3 DNA: TGTGCCAGCAGCTTGGCACCGGTTGCCTACAATGAGCAGTTCTTC.

In its sample, this clone was seen once. The rearrangement links TRBV2 to TRBJ1-4; D is undetermined. The germline V gene has CDR1 SNHLY and CDR2 FYNNEI. V was clipped by 7 bases and J by 3 bases, with 15 bases between them. This CDR3 spans 15 amino acids. CDR3 region: CASTLSRQANEKLFF. The CDR3 nucleotides read TGTGCCAGCACCCTCTCCCGGCAGGCTAATGAAAAACTGTTTTTT. The full variable domain, rest sourced from reference TRBV2 and TRBJ1-4, is EPEVTQTPSHQVTQMGQEVILRCVPISNHLYFYWYRQILGQKVEFLVSFYNNEISEKSEIFDDQFSVERPDGSNFTLKIRSTKLEDSAMYFCASTLSRQANEKLFFGSGTQLSVL.

The chain links TRBV29-1 to TRBJ1-1; the D is unclear. The germline CDR1 and CDR2 sequences are SQVTM and ANQGSEA. The CDR3 has 11 residues. Trimming removed 5 bases from V and 7 bases from J, with 11 bases in between. CDR3 region: CSVYHASEAFF. CDR3 nucleotides: TGCAGCGTTTATCACGCCAGTGAAGCTTTCTTT.

This chain connects TRBV4-2 to TRBJ2-3, with 7 bases lining up with TRBD2. The germline V gene encodes CDR1 LGHNA and CDR2 YNFKEQ. The CDR3 extends over 18 amino acids. V gave up 0 bases and J gave up 0 bases; unmatched junction bases: 9. Written as DNA, the CDR3 is TGTGCCAGCAGCCAAGATCCCCTGCGGGGGATGAGCACAGATACGCAGTATTTT. It encodes CASSQDPLRGMSTDTQYF.

The V gene is TRBV30, the J gene TRBJ1-4, with a tentative D call TRBD1 (6 bases). Trimming removed 2 bases at V and 4 bases at J, with 11 bases between. The CDR3 runs 14 residues. CDR1 and CDR2 from the germline V gene are GTSNPN and SVGIG (reference sequence). The CDR3 DNA is TGTGCCTGGAGTCCCGGGACAAGTAATGAAAAACTGTTTTTT. Translation gives CAWSPGTSNEKLFF.

This clone was observed a handful of times. V is TRBV5-1 and J is TRBJ1-1; 8 bases are a match to TRBD1. CDR3 length equals 17 residues. Germline CDR1 is SGHRS and CDR2 is YFSETQ. The ends lost 0 bases at V and 1 base at J; junction bases unmatched: 8. The CDR3 loop is CASSLVGGTGQNTEAFF. CDR3 in DNA: TGCGCCAGCAGCTTGGTGGGAGGGACAGGTCAGAACACTGAAGCTTTCTTT.

The chain couples TRBV7-2 to TRBJ2-2; TRBD1 matches at 9 bases. With 0 bases clipped from V and 4 bases from J, the junction kept 6 bases outside the gene matches. The CDR3 is 17 amino acids. Germline assignment: CDR1 SGHTA and CDR2 FQGNSA. CDR3 sequence: CASSLAPGQGPTGELFF. The DNA of the CDR3 is TGTGCCAGCAGCTTAGCGCCGGGACAGGGCCCCACCGGGGAGCTGTTTTTT.

The chain employs TRBV6-1 and TRBJ2-2, with 7 bases aligning to TRBD1. The junction had 12 bases not matched to a gene; V was cut back by 4 bases and J by 4 bases. The CDR3 contains 17 residues. Germline CDR1 is MNHNS and CDR2 is SASEGT. Here the CDR3 reads CASSGGATGWTTGELFF. The CDR3, as DNA: TGTGCCAGCAGTGGGGGAGCGACAGGGTGGACCACCGGGGAGCTGTTTTTT.

This sequence joins TRBV7-8 and TRBJ2-1; TRBD2 aligns across 10 bases. Trimming took 7 bases from V and 6 from J; bases not matched to a gene: 15. The germline V gene has CDR1 SGHVS and CDR2 FQNEAQ. The CDR3 length is 17 residues. This chain's CDR3 is CASTPRLAGEYGNEQFF. The CDR3, as DNA: TGTGCCAGCACCCCGAGGCTAGCGGGGGAGTATGGCAATGAGCAGTTCTTC.

The chain is built from TRBV9 and TRBJ1-4; the D gene is possibly TRBD1 (5 bases). Germline V lookup: CDR1 SGDLS, CDR2 YYNGEE. The CDR3 spans 14 residues. Trimming removed 3 bases at V and 8 bases at J, with 14 bases between. CDR3 sequence reads: CASSATGGHEKLFF. CDR3 coding DNA: TGTGCCAGCAGCGCGACTGGCGGACACGAAAAACTGTTTTTT.

J is TRBJ1-1 and V is TRBV18, with 9 bases lining up with TRBD1. Losses at the gene ends were 3 bases for V and 8 bases for J; bases not matched to a gene: 7. Germline CDR1 reads KGHSH; CDR2 reads LQKENI. The CDR3 has 14 residues. CDR3 residues: CASSPGQGPTEAFF. The CDR3 DNA reads TGTGCCAGCTCACCGGGACAGGGACCCACAGAAGCTTTCTTT. Full variable domain (remainder filled in from reference TRBV18 and TRBJ1-1): NAGVMQNPRHLVRRRGQEARLRCSPMKGHSHVYWYRQLPEEGLKFMVYLQKENIIDESGMPKERFSAEFPKEGPSILRIQQVVRGDSAAYFCASSPGQGPTEAFFGQGTRLTVV.